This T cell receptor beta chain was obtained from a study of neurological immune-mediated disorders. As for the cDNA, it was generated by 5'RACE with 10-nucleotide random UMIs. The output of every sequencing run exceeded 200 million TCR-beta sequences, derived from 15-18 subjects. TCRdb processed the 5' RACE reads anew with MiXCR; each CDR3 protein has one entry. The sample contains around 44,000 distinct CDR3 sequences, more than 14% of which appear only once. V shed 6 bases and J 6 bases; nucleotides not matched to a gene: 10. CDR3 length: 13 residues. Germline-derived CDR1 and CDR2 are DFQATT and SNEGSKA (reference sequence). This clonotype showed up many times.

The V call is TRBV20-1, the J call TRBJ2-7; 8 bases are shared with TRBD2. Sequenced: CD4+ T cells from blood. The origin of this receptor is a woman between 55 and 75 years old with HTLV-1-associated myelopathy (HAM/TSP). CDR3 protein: CSASRGGAGEQYF. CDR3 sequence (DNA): TGCAGTGCCAGTCGGGGGGGGGCGGGCGAGCAGTACTTC.